This T cell receptor (beta chain) is drawn from a study of T cells expressing NK-cell markers. Study summary: It was sorted CD3+CD56+NKG2C+, CD3+CD56+NKG2C- and CD3+CD56-NKG2C+ T cells that supplied the TCR beta repertoires. The sequencing cohort of eight donors included seven HCMV-seropositive individuals and one seronegative individual.

Germline assignment: CDR1 LGHNA and CDR2 YNFKEQ. The CDR3 consists of 16 residues. UMIs were included in TCR beta cDNA generated by 5'RACE template switching. Reanalyzing the 5' RACE reads, TCRdb keeps one entry per CDR3 protein, without DNA. The data show over 200,000 distinct CDR3 sequences, and the top ten clones hold approximately 0.41%. The receptor's source is a young man in good health. The sequencing sample was made of blood T cells: a sorted CD56 or NKG2C T cell subset, CD4+ or CD8+ T cells, or bulk PBMC T cells (not recorded which). This chain links TRBV4-2 with TRBJ2-1; TCRdb lists TRBD2, though no DNA is available to test this call. CDR3: CASSQNSLTVYNEQFF.